This TCR beta chain came from a study of blood T cell repertoires in COVID-19 (dated by TCRdb to 2019 to 2021). Context from the whole study: Samples covering the acute and convalescent phases of COVID-19 were provided by collaborators in the United States, Italy and Spain. The prospective study material was composed of cDNA or gDNA derived from T cells, B-cell-depleted T cells, or PBMCs. The dataset comprised deeply sampled blood TCRbeta repertoires from subjects exposed to, actively infected with, or recovered from COVID-19. A freely available public database, intended as a resource for researchers studying the immune response to SARS-CoV-2, is where the repertoires were released. Samples were obtained from the ongoing ImmuneRACE study (first 160 participants) and from some 1,300 subjects provided by 6 global collaborators. Sample metadata almost always included a de-identified subject ID, COVID-19 status, age in years and sex. Where available, HLA class I and class II types were obtained from metadata supplied by the sample provider rather than from assay-based typing.

The germline V gene specifies SGDLS as CDR1 and YYNGEE as CDR2. Its CDR3 holds 15 amino acids, cysteine through phenylalanine. The DNA shown is the 45-base CDR3, in frame from base 1. With respect to this clone: There is no known antigen for this receptor. At one of its ends the junction is not consistent with the germline gene, which may arise from a read error.

Collaborating institutions collected whole blood in K2EDTA tubes following their own protocols. For TCRbeta analysis, collaborator samples were shipped as frozen whole blood, as isolated PBMCs, or as DNA extracted from either sample type. The immunoSEQ Assay, a bias-controlled multiplex PCR, was used to amplify TCRbeta CDR3 regions from genomic DNA. Concerning the study's data processing: The number of nucleated cells in each sample was estimated from the amplification of reference gene primers within the assay. Sequence reads were collapsed and filtered to measure the absolute abundance of every unique TCRbeta CDR3 rearrangement. Productive Simpson clonality was computed per sample as the square root of Simpson's diversity index over productive rearrangements. TCRdb provides this immuneACCESS table in a form limited to in-frame rearrangements. Some clones are lacking; in checked studies, under half of them reflect an unresolved V gene, and why the rest are absent is not known. V and J calls and clone size follow that table, whereas D and trimming were derived from the DNA. The sample data list about 150,000 clones, and more than 70% of these were observed just once. The top ten hold 10% to 15% of the sample.

What the work shows at the level of the full study, not this receptor alone: The quantity of clinical and demographic metadata differed by source and by participant and was supplied without curation.

This sequence uses TRBV9 and TRBJ2-7; the D gene cannot be resolved beyond TRBD1 or TRBD2, each matching 7 bases. Sequencing was carried out using peripheral blood. This clonotype originated in a man in his sixties with active or convalescent COVID-19. The CDR3 loop reads CARRGEGEAAGEQYF. The DNA reads as follows: TGTGCCCGCAGGGGGGAGGGGGAGGCGGCGGGCGAGCAGTACTTC.